The 30 T cell receptor beta chains listed next were all sequenced from one sample in a study of graft-versus-host responses after intestinal transplantation. Only in-frame clones appear in the TCRdb table, and some are missing; sequencing was by immunoSEQ multiplex PCR. This sample has over 15,000 clones, with roughly 40% found just once. Specimen: alloreactive CD4+ T cells from a mixed lymphocyte reaction culture, collected before transplantation. This sample's subset: CFSE-low proliferating T cells sorted from roughly six-day pre-transplant mixed lymphocyte reaction (GvH or HvG direction). The receptors derive from a human patient who was an organ donor for intestinal transplantation.

This chain connects TRBV12-5 to TRBJ1-1; a weak D match, TRBD1 (6 bases). The germline gives CDR1 LGHNT, CDR2 FRNRAP. The length of the CDR3 is 14 residues. Trimming cost V 7 bases and J 4 bases, with 16 bases left between them. The CDR3: CASDKYRAGTEAFF. CDR3 nucleotide sequence: TGTGCTAGTGACAAGTACAGGGCGGGCACTGAAGCTTTCTTT.

The chain couples TRBV5-4 to TRBJ2-1; 7 bases map to TRBD1. CDR1 and CDR2 from the germline V gene are SGHNT and YYREEE (reference sequence). This CDR3 is built from 14 residues. Trimming took 4 bases from V and 4 from J; bases not matched to a gene: 5. The chain's CDR3 is CASSLGTAYNEQFF. The CDR3 nucleotides read TGTGCCAGCAGCCTCGGGACAGCATACAATGAGCAGTTCTTC.

There are a few counts of this clone. The V gene is TRBV6-1, the J gene TRBJ2-3, with 8 positions matching TRBD1. The V and J ends lost 9 bases and 6 bases, in that order; junction bases with no gene match: 14. CDR3 length: 15 residues. Germline V gene data show CDR1 as MNHNS and CDR2 as SASEGT. This CDR3 reads CARDRGGTSLDTQYF. CDR3 DNA: TGTGCCAGAGACAGGGGAGGCACTAGCTTGGATACGCAGTATTTT.

The gene calls are TRBV6-1 and TRBJ1-2; TRBD1 might be the D (5 bases). The germline V gene has CDR1 MNHNS and CDR2 SASEGT. The V and J ends lost 10 bases and 5 bases respectively, with 17 bases between them. The CDR3 runs to 13 residues. The CDR3 DNA reads TGTGCCACCCGACTGGGGACGGATTATGGCTACACCTTC. Translation: CATRLGTDYGYTF.

The gene calls are TRBV6-6 and TRBJ2-1; a possible D gene is TRBD2 (6 bases). CDR1 is MNHNY and CDR2 is SVGAGI in the germline V gene (reference sequence). V shed 6 bases and J shed 5 bases, with 17 bases lying between them. The CDR3 consists of 15 residues. CDR3 DNA: TGTGCCAGCAGCAGCTATGGGGGAGGAGACAATGAGCAGTTCTTC. This sequence encodes CASSSYGGGDNEQFF.

In this sample, this clone turned up a few times. The V call is TRBV4-2, the J call TRBJ2-5; 12 positions agree with TRBD2. The CDR3 length is 16 residues. Germline V gene data show CDR1 as LGHNA and CDR2 as YNFKEQ. The V segment lost 4 bases and the J segment 4 bases; nucleotides outside the gene matches: 7. CDR3 amino acids: CASSLRLAGAPETQYF. The CDR3 DNA sequence: TGTGCCAGCAGCCTCCGACTAGCGGGAGCCCCAGAGACCCAGTACTTC.

This chain links TRBV5-1 with TRBJ1-2, with no clear D. This CDR3 comprises 16 residues. Germline CDR1 and CDR2: SGHRS and YFSETQ. Deletions cut 7 bases from V and 2 bases from J, with 21 bases between. Here the CDR3 reads CASRFKSVRKNYGYTF. CDR3 coding DNA: TGCGCCAGCCGTTTTAAATCGGTTCGAAAGAACTATGGCTACACCTTC.

Only a few counts were recorded for this clone. The chain links TRBV2 to TRBJ2-5, with 8 bases matching TRBD1. The V segment lost 1 base and the J segment 3 bases; nucleotides outside the gene matches: 16. CDR3 length: 19 residues. Germline CDR1 and CDR2: SNHLY and FYNNEI. The DNA for the CDR3 is TGTGCCAGCAGTGAAGACAGGGTTGGGACAGGTCAGCAAAAAGAGACCCAGTACTTC. It translates to CASSEDRVGTGQQKETQYF.

The V and J genes are TRBV4-1 and TRBJ2-5; 8 bases fit TRBD1. J was trimmed by 4 bases and V by 2 bases; bases with no gene match: 3. CDR3 length equals 14 residues. The germline V gene has CDR1 MGHRA and CDR2 YSYEKL. CDR3 in amino acids: CASSQYTGGETQYF. In DNA form, the CDR3 reads TGCGCCAGCAGCCAATACACAGGGGGAGAGACCCAGTACTTC.

CDR3 amino acids: CASSQDRGFAEAFF. The CDR3 DNA is TGCGCCAGCAGCCAAGATCGGGGTTTTGCTGAAGCTTTCTTT. The chain recombines TRBV4-3 with TRBJ1-1; D not certain. The CDR3 length is 14 residues. V lost 0 bases, J lost 6 bases, and 11 bases lay in between. Per germline, CDR1 LGHNA and CDR2 YSLEER.

A few counts support this clone. J is TRBJ2-3 and V is TRBV19; TRBD2 agrees at 10 bases. There are 17 residues in the CDR3. J was trimmed by 0 bases and V by 5 bases; bases with no gene match: 8. Germline assignment: CDR1 LNHDA and CDR2 SQIVND (reference sequence). DNA for the CDR3: TGTGCCAGTAGTTGGGGCTTAGCGGGGGGAAGCACAGATACGCAGTATTTT. Translation gives CASSWGLAGGSTDTQYF.

This clone was found a few times. V is TRBV28 and J is TRBJ1-2; TRBD1 is a possible D gene (5 bases). V lost 7 bases to trimming and J lost 8 bases, with 17 bases between them. There are 13 residues in the CDR3. Germline CDR1 MDHEN, CDR2 SYDVKM. The CDR3 region is CASIPGTGSGYTF. The CDR3 DNA reads TGTGCCAGCATTCCCGGGACGGGAAGCGGCTACACCTTC.

In its sample, this clone was seen a few times. The chain is built from TRBV27 and TRBJ1-1, with 9 bases that match TRBD1. The germline V gene encodes CDR1 MNHEY and CDR2 SMNVEV (reference sequence). The CDR3 loop spans 14 amino acids. Trimming at V came to 4 bases and at J to 1 base, leaving 1 base not matched to a gene. The CDR3 bases are TGTGCCAGCAGTTACAGGGGGCGGAACACTGAAGCTTTCTTT. Amino acid sequence: CASSYRGRNTEAFF.

This clone turned up a few times. The chain is built from TRBV6-6 and TRBJ2-7, with 10 bases fitting TRBD2. The ends lost 7 bases at V and 3 bases at J; junction bases unmatched: 3. The CDR3 has 13 residues. Germline CDR1 reads MNHNY; CDR2 reads SVGAGI (reference sequence). CDR3 sequence reads: CASKLAGVYEQYF. In DNA, the CDR3 is TGTGCCAGCAAGCTAGCGGGAGTCTACGAGCAGTACTTC.

V usage is TRBV7-9 and J usage is TRBJ2-7; 7 bases are shared with TRBD2. Germline CDR1 is SEHNR and CDR2 is FQNEAQ (reference sequence). V was clipped by 1 base and J by 7 bases; unmatched bases: 7. The CDR3 spans 14 residues. CDR3 nucleotide sequence: TGTGCCAGCAGCTTAGGGGACTATAGGCGAGAGCAGTACTTC. It yields the protein CASSLGDYRREQYF.

This rearrangement joins TRBV4-3 to TRBJ2-3, with 7 bases identical to TRBD1. The CDR3 extends over 16 amino acids. Trimming took 0 bases from V and 4 from J; bases not matched to a gene: 7. Germline CDR1 LGHNA, CDR2 YSLEER. Here the CDR3 reads CASSQDNRGLADTQYF. In nucleotides, the CDR3 is TGCGCCAGCAGCCAAGATAACAGGGGCTTGGCAGATACGCAGTATTTT.

This clone was seen a handful of times. This chain connects TRBV5-6 to TRBJ2-1; perhaps TRBD2 as D (6 bases). Germline V gives CDR1 SGHDT, CDR2 YYEEEE. Trimming left V 0 bases short and J 7 bases short, with 11 bases between. This CDR3 has 14 amino acids. The CDR3 region has the DNA TGTGCCAGCAGCTTGGTGCGGGGACTGAATGAGCAGTTCTTC. It encodes CASSLVRGLNEQFF.

There are a few counts of this clone. V usage is TRBV28 and J usage is TRBJ1-2; TRBD1 matches 8 bases. V trimming: 3 bases; J trimming: 5 bases; junction bases outside the gene matches: 5. The germline V gene encodes CDR1 MDHEN and CDR2 SYDVKM. The CDR3 has 14 amino acids. This CDR3 is CASSFPGGSYGYTF. In DNA form, the CDR3 reads TGTGCCAGCAGTTTCCCAGGGGGCAGTTATGGCTACACCTTC.

This clone has a handful of counts. The chain uses TRBV6-6 and TRBJ2-7; D may be TRBD2 (7 bases). This CDR3 is built from 14 residues. The germline V and J ends were trimmed by 0 bases and 3 bases, with 9 bases remaining between them. Germline loops: CDR1 MNHNY, CDR2 SVGAGI (reference sequence). The chain's CDR3 is CASSYSGGVYEQYF. Here the CDR3 DNA reads TGTGCCAGCAGTTACTCAGGGGGGGTCTACGAGCAGTACTTC.

The chain's CDR3 is CASSWTGAGNTIYF. The CDR3 region has the DNA TGCGCCAGCAGCTGGACAGGGGCCGGAAACACCATATATTTT. The chain uses TRBV5-1 and TRBJ1-3; 9 bases line up with TRBD1. Germline V lookup: CDR1 SGHRS, CDR2 YFSETQ. The V segment lost 3 bases and the J segment 4 bases; nucleotides outside the gene matches: 2. The CDR3 sequence is 14 residues long.

This chain links TRBV5-4 with TRBJ2-7, with 7 positions matching TRBD1. With 2 bases clipped from V and 4 bases from J, the junction kept 6 bases outside the gene matches. The CDR3 is made up of 14 amino acids. The germline V gene has CDR1 SGHNT and CDR2 YYREEE (reference sequence). CDR3 sequence reads: CASSFGTVRYEQYF. The CDR3 nucleotides are TGTGCCAGCAGCTTCGGGACAGTGAGGTACGAGCAGTACTTC.

This clone was seen only a few times. The chain recombines TRBV7-2 with TRBJ2-1; 7 nucleotides line up with TRBD2. V lost 7 bases, J lost 0 bases, and 0 bases stayed unmatched. Germline values: CDR1 SGHTA, CDR2 FQGNSA. This CDR3 region has 13 residues. The CDR3 DNA reads as TGTGCCAGCACTAGCGGCTCCTACAATGAGCAGTTCTTC. Residues: CASTSGSYNEQFF.

The chain carries TRBV9 and TRBJ2-3; TRBD1 agrees at 9 bases. Germline CDR1 is SGDLS and CDR2 is YYNGEE. CDR3 size: 15 residues. The ends lost 0 bases at V and 6 bases at J; junction bases unmatched: 5. CDR3 nucleotides: TGTGCCAGCAGCGTAGCGGGACAGGGAGCGGATACGCAGTATTTT. Translating gives CASSVAGQGADTQYF.

CDR3 coding DNA: TGTGCCAGCAGGGCCTTAGGGTTAAACACCGGGGAGCTGTTTTTT. Translated: CASRALGLNTGELFF. The chain uses TRBV6-1 and TRBJ2-2; D unclear. The CDR3 length is 15 residues. Trimming cost V 6 bases and J 2 bases, with 13 bases left between them. CDR1 MNHNS and CDR2 SASEGT come from the germline V gene.

Only a few counts were recorded for this clone. This chain connects TRBV7-3 to TRBJ2-4; D call uncertain. CDR3 size: 17 residues. Trimming pared 1 base from V and 0 bases from J, leaving 13 bases between. From germline, CDR1 is SGHTA and CDR2 FQGTGA. As DNA, the CDR3 is TGTGCCAGCAGCTTAAACGAAAATCTTCTAGCCAAAAACATTCAGTACTTC. The encoded protein is CASSLNENLLAKNIQYF.

In this sample, this clone turned up a few times. The rearrangement links TRBV2 to TRBJ1-5; 9 nucleotides match TRBD1. This CDR3 contains 16 residues. The germline CDR1 and CDR2 sequences are SNHLY and FYNNEI. The junction had 10 bases not matched to a gene; V was cut back by 6 bases and J by 4 bases. The CDR3 reads CASSPPGQGQNQPQHF. In nucleotides, the CDR3 is TGTGCCAGCAGCCCCCCGGGACAGGGTCAAAATCAGCCCCAGCATTTT.

The V call is TRBV11-2, the J call TRBJ1-2, with D possibly TRBD1 on 5 matching bases. From germline, CDR1 is SGHAT and CDR2 FQNNGV. CDR3 length: 15 residues. Trimming took off 5 bases at V and 5 bases at J, with 18 bases between the two ends. CDR3 nucleotide sequence: TGTGCCAGCAGCCGTGCCACAGGACTATTTTATGGCTACACCTTC. Translating gives CASSRATGLFYGYTF.

This clone was recorded only once. V usage is TRBV5-6 and J usage is TRBJ1-2, with D unresolved. V was cut by 0 bases and J by 7 bases, with 13 bases left in between. The CDR3 contains 14 residues. Per germline, CDR1 SGHDT and CDR2 YYEEEE. CDR3 region: CASSLAQVLGGYTF. DNA of the CDR3: TGTGCCAGCAGCTTGGCTCAGGTATTAGGTGGCTACACCTTC. The full variable domain, rest sourced from reference TRBV5-6 and TRBJ1-2, is DAGVTQSPTHLIKTRGQQVTLRCSPKSGHDTVSWYQQALGQGPQFIFQYYEEEERQRGNFPDRFSGHQFPNYSSELNVNALLLGDSALYLCASSLAQVLGGYTFGSGTRLTVV.

V is TRBV18 and J is TRBJ2-1; D tentatively fits TRBD1 or TRBD2 (5 bases each). The V end was cut by 3 bases, the J end by 8 bases, with 14 bases between. The CDR3 totals 14 residues. Germline loops: CDR1 KGHSH, CDR2 LQKENI. This chain's CDR3 is CASSPGPLFDEQFF. For the CDR3, the DNA is TGTGCCAGCTCACCGGGACCTCTTTTCGATGAGCAGTTCTTC.

About this clone itself: This sample includes further DNA sequences coding for the same CDR3. The chain couples TRBV9 to TRBJ2-1; 13 positions agree with TRBD2. CDR1 is SGDLS, CDR2 YYNGEE, per germline. Trimming took 3 bases from V and 4 from J; bases not matched to a gene: 1. This CDR3 contains 15 residues. CDR3 coding DNA: TGTGCCAGCAGCGGACTAGCGGGAGGTTACAATGAGCAGTTCTTC. Translating it yields CASSGLAGGYNEQFF.